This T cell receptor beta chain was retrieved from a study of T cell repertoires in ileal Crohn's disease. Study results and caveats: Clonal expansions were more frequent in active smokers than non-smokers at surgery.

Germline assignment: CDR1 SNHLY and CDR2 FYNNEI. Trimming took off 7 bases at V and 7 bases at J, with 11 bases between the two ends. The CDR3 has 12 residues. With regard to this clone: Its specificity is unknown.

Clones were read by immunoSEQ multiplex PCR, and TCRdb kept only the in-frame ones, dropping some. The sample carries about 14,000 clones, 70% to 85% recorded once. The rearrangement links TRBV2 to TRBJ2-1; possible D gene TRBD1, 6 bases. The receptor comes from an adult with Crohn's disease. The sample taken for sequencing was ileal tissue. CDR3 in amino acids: CASNDDRNEQFF. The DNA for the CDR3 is TGTGCCAGCAATGATGACAGGAATGAGCAGTTCTTC.